These 10 T cell receptor beta chains were sequenced from one sample in a study of blood T cell repertoires in COVID-19. The protocol was immunoSEQ multiplex PCR, while the TCRdb copy is restricted to in-frame clones and leaves out a portion. Seen here are about 300,000 clones, 85% to 90% observed once, and the top ten hold roughly 1.9%. The sequenced material came from peripheral blood. These receptors came from a woman aged 25 to 39 with COVID-19, enrolled during active disease.

A few counts support this clone. The chain couples TRBV27 to TRBJ2-7; perhaps TRBD2 as D (6 bases). The germline gives CDR1 MNHEY, CDR2 SMNVEV (reference sequence). The CDR3 consists of 13 residues. V lost 3 bases and J 0 bases, leaving 6 bases between the germline ends. This CDR3 reads CASSFGGSYEQYF. CDR3 bases: TGTGCCAGCAGTTTCGGGGGCTCCTACGAGCAGTACTTC.

The rearrangement joins TRBV4-1 to TRBJ1-5; D may be TRBD1 (6 bases). This CDR3 is built from 14 residues. Germline V lookup: CDR1 MGHRA, CDR2 YSYEKL. V lost 5 bases and J 7 bases, leaving 15 bases between the germline ends. In nucleotides, the CDR3 is TGCGCCAGCAGCAACTCTGGACAGTCCCAGCCCCAGCATTTT. Protein sequence: CASSNSGQSQPQHF.

The chain couples TRBV19 to TRBJ2-3; 8 bases fit TRBD1. The CDR3 runs to 16 residues. Unmatched junction bases numbered 5, after V lost 1 base and J lost 2 bases. Germline CDR1 reads LNHDA; CDR2 reads SQIVND (reference sequence). The CDR3 DNA follows: TGTGCCAGTAGTATAGGGACAGGGCCCCCCACAGATACGCAGTATTTT. Protein sequence: CASSIGTGPPTDTQYF.

The genes are TRBV12-3 or TRBV12-4 and TRBJ1-2; TRBD1 is a possible D gene (5 bases). CDR3 size: 13 residues. Trimming shortened V by 6 bases and J by 3 bases, and 11 bases separated the two germline ends. The DNA for the CDR3 is TGTGCCAGCAGCTACGACAGAGACTATGGCTACACCTTC. Translating it yields CASSYDRDYGYTF.

The chain uses TRBV2 and TRBJ1-3; 8 nucleotides match TRBD1. This CDR3 is built from 13 residues. The germline V gene encodes CDR1 SNHLY and CDR2 FYNNEI. J gave up 8 bases and V 7 bases, and 7 bases lay outside the gene matches. The CDR3 DNA is TGTGCCAGCAATAGTCACAGGGGGGACACCATATATTTT. It translates to CASNSHRGDTIYF.

The chain recombines TRBV21-1 with TRBJ2-5; TRBD2 reflects the table's D call only, with no check against the DNA. TRBV21-1 is deemed a pseudogene. The CDR3 is 15 residues long. CDR3 amino acids: CASSARGGAQETQYF. DNA for the CDR3: TGTGCCAGCAGCGCACGCGGGGGGGCCCAAGAGACCCAGTACTTC.

The rearrangement joins TRBV2 to TRBJ2-5, with TRBD2 identical over 10 bases. V lost 1 base and J lost 1; bases outside the gene matches: 9. Germline CDR1 and CDR2: SNHLY and FYNNEI. There are 18 residues in the CDR3. The CDR3 here is CASSEGLLASGGQETQYF. CDR3 bases: TGTGCCAGCAGTGAAGGCTTGTTGGCTAGCGGGGGCCAAGAGACCCAGTACTTC.

V gene TRBV4-1 combines with J gene TRBJ1-3, with D uncertain. V lost 4 bases to trimming and J lost 4 bases, with 11 bases between them. Germline values: CDR1 MGHRA, CDR2 YSYEKL. The CDR3 has 14 residues. The CDR3 DNA reads TGCGCCAGCAGCCCCCTATTGAGAGGAAACACCATATATTTT. It is translated as CASSPLLRGNTIYF.

The chain joins TRBV5-1 to TRBJ1-2; D perhaps matches TRBD1 (5 bases). V was cut by 0 bases and J by 1 base, with 19 bases left in between. This CDR3 is built from 18 residues. Germline CDR1 reads SGHRS; CDR2 reads YFSETQ. This CDR3 is CASSLATVATRNNYGYTF. DNA for the CDR3: TGCGCCAGCAGCTTGGCGACAGTAGCAACGAGAAATAACTATGGCTACACCTTC.

The CDR3 nucleotides read TGTGCCAGCAGTTCAGGGGGAAATTCACCCCTCCACTTT. It translates to CASSSGGNSPLHF. The gene calls are TRBV6-5 and TRBJ1-6; 7 positions match TRBD1. CDR3 length equals 13 residues. The germline V gene encodes CDR1 MNHEY and CDR2 SVGAGI. After removal of 4 bases from V and 7 bases from J, the junction contained 1 base not matched to a gene.